This T cell receptor beta chain appears in the sequencing data of a study of T cell repertoires in cytomegalovirus infection. Study context: A matching HLA type, together with CMV infection, was signaled by public TCR beta signatures. Study results and limitations: HLA-C-restricted, CMV-specific TCR beta clonotypes were dominant ex vivo.

TCRdb re-analysed the reads in MiXCR, keeping a single row per CDR3 protein. The sample lists roughly 760,000 distinct CDR3 sequences, 35% occurring once. V was pared by 6 bases and J by 2 bases, with 4 bases of the junction left unmatched. The CDR3 loop spans 14 amino acids. This clonotype was detected only a few times. Antigen unknown. V is TRBV12-3 or TRBV12-4 and J is TRBJ2-1; TRBD1 matches at 7 bases. What was sequenced was PBMCs. This clonotype was sampled from a human donor in good health (CMV status not recorded). Some clones in this sample may be carry-over from other donors' samples. Here the CDR3 DNA reads TGTGCCAGCAGGAAACAGGGGCCCTACAATGAGCAGTTCTTC. This encodes CASRKQGPYNEQFF.